This T cell receptor (beta chain) was recorded in a study of blood T cell repertoires in COVID-19 (dated by TCRdb to about 2020). Describing the broader study: The collaborator samples originated in the United States, Italy and Spain and spanned the acute and convalescent phases of COVID-19. The prospective study material was composed of cDNA or gDNA derived from T cells, B-cell-depleted T cells, or PBMCs. Subjects who had been exposed to COVID-19, were actively infected with it, or had recovered from it provided the deeply sampled blood TCRbeta repertoires that made up the dataset. The repertoires were made available in a free public database intended to serve as a resource for research on the immune response to SARS-CoV-2. The samples were drawn from the first 160 participants of the ongoing ImmuneRACE study and from 950 to 1,500 subjects provided by 6 global collaborators. A de-identified subject ID, COVID-19 status, age in years and sex were almost always included in the sample metadata. Where HLA class I and class II types were available, the types were taken from metadata supplied by the sample provider, not from assay-based typing. The paper as a whole reports these results and caveats: How much clinical and demographic metadata was included differed by source and by participant, and the metadata was provided uncurated.

Including the terminal cysteine and phenylalanine, the CDR3 comprises 15 residues. Just CDR3 DNA is preserved here, 45 bases in frame from base 1. V loses 4 bases of germline sequence and J loses 5 bases, and the interval between the two ends is 17 bases. For CDR1 and CDR2, the germline V gene (reference sequence) lists MNHEY and SMNVEV. Each collaborating institution followed its own protocols to collect whole blood in K2EDTA tubes. For TCRbeta analysis, collaborators shipped samples as frozen whole blood, isolated PBMCs, or DNA extracted from either of those sample types. The immunoSEQ Assay, a bias-controlled multiplex PCR, was used to amplify TCRbeta CDR3 regions from genomic DNA. The published analysis was carried out like this. The number of nucleated cells in each sample was estimated from the amplification of reference gene primers within the assay. Sequence reads were collapsed and filtered to measure the absolute abundance of every unique TCRbeta CDR3 rearrangement. For each sample, productive Simpson clonality was calculated as the square root of Simpson's diversity index across productive rearrangements. TCRdb mirrors the immuneACCESS table, restricted to in-frame sequences. Some clones are absent from its copies; in checked studies, under half trace to an unresolved V gene, and the reason for the others is unknown. V and J calls and clone size are copied from that table; D and trimming were computed from the DNA. The table for this sample lists some 370,000 clones; around 90% of them were counted only once. The ten biggest clones cover approximately 6.2% of the sample.

Remarks on this clone: The clone's antigen remains unknown. Base qualities are missing; no much larger clone stands one base away.

Input material: peripheral blood. The clonotype originates from a man younger than 35 with active or convalescent COVID-19. The chain couples TRBV27 to TRBJ2-5, with TRBD2 tentatively as D gene (6 bases match). The CDR3 region: CASSSRWGTGETQYF. The sequenced DNA is TGTGCCAGCAGTTCCCGATGGGGGACTGGGGAGACCCAGTACTTC.